Each of the 25 T cell receptor beta chains below was sequenced from the same sample in a study of blood T cell repertoires in COVID-19. Profiling relied on immunoSEQ multiplex PCR, and the TCRdb table lists in-frame clones only, not all of them. The profile shows roughly 62,000 clones, roughly 80% of them singletons. The sample comprised peripheral blood. The source of these receptors is a human donor in a cohort sampled during active COVID-19.

This clone showed up just a few times. The V call is TRBV28, the J call TRBJ2-2; 7 bases match TRBD2. Germline lookup yields CDR1 MDHEN and CDR2 SYDVKM. The V segment lost 7 bases and the J segment 5 bases; nucleotides outside the gene matches: 7. This CDR3 has 14 amino acids. Here the CDR3 DNA reads TGTGCCAGCAAGGAGGGGACTACTACCGGGGAGCTGTTTTTT. Its protein is CASKEGTTTGELFF. The full variable domain, rest sourced from reference TRBV28 and TRBJ2-2, is DVKVTQSSRYLVKRTGEKVFLECVQDMDHENMFWYRQDPGLGLRLIYFSYDVKMKEKGDIPEGYSVSREKKERFSLILESASTNQTSMYLCASKEGTTTGELFFGEGSRLTVL.

This sequence joins TRBV27 and TRBJ2-1, with 11 bases identical to TRBD2. Trimming at V came to 5 bases and at J to 0 bases, leaving 12 bases not matched to a gene. Germline lookup yields CDR1 MNHEY and CDR2 SMNVEV (reference sequence). This CDR3 contains 19 residues. CDR3 region: CASSDPGTSGPSSYNEQFF. The CDR3 DNA is TGTGCCAGCAGTGATCCCGGGACTAGCGGACCGAGCTCCTACAATGAGCAGTTCTTC.

The gene calls are TRBV11-3 and TRBJ2-1, with a possible D match to TRBD1 (6 bases). Deletions cut 1 base from V and 0 bases from J, with 10 bases between. The CDR3 runs 16 residues. CDR1 SGHNT and CDR2 YENEEA come from the germline V gene. CDR3 sequence reads: CASSLGTESSYNEQFF. The CDR3 DNA reads TGTGCCAGCAGCTTAGGGACAGAGAGCTCCTACAATGAGCAGTTCTTC.

This chain joins TRBV19 and TRBJ2-1; the match to TRBD2 covers 7 bases. This CDR3 is built from 16 residues. Germline loops: CDR1 LNHDA, CDR2 SQIVND (reference sequence). The V gene end was trimmed by 6 bases and the J gene end by 2 bases; junction bases not matched to a gene: 10. This chain's CDR3 is CASRVGGTATYNEQFF. For the CDR3, the DNA is TGTGCCAGTAGAGTCGGGGGGACGGCGACCTACAATGAGCAGTTCTTC. The full variable domain, with the rest looked up from reference TRBV19 and TRBJ2-1, is DGGITQSPKYLFRKEGQNVTLSCEQNLNHDAMYWYRQDPGQGLRLIYYSQIVNDFQKGDIAEGYSVSREKKESFPLTVTSAQKNPTAFYLCASRVGGTATYNEQFFGPGTRLTVL.

This rearrangement joins TRBV4-3 to TRBJ2-3, with a tentative D call TRBD2 (7 bases). From germline, CDR1 is LGHNA and CDR2 YSLEER. Trimming took off 4 bases at V and 3 bases at J, with 23 bases between the two ends. CDR3 size: 18 residues. The CDR3 sequence is CASSRNTPRGGATDTQYF. The CDR3 region has the DNA TGCGCCAGCAGCCGTAACACCCCAAGGGGGGGCGCGACAGATACGCAGTATTTT.

This chain connects TRBV18 to TRBJ2-7; 11 bases fit TRBD1. V was clipped by 1 base and J by 6 bases; unmatched bases: 8. CDR1 and CDR2 (germline): KGHSH, LQKENI. The CDR3 extends over 16 amino acids. The CDR3 coding sequence is TGTGCCAGCTCACCACAAAAAGCCGGGACAGGGGGCGAGCAGTACTTC. Its protein product is CASSPQKAGTGGEQYF.

Only one count was recorded for this clone. The V call is TRBV7-3, the J call TRBJ2-1, with a possible D match to TRBD2 (6 bases). CDR3 length: 14 amino acids. V was clipped by 8 bases and J by 4 bases, with 15 bases between them. The V gene's germline CDR1 is SGHTA and CDR2 FQGTGA. In DNA, the CDR3 is TGTGCCAGCGGAGGGGCAGGGCGGTACAATGAGCAGTTCTTC. Amino acid sequence: CASGGAGRYNEQFF.

V usage is TRBV5-1 and J usage is TRBJ2-3, with D possibly matching TRBD2 (5 bases). This CDR3 is built from 15 residues. V was clipped by 6 bases and J by 6 bases, with 20 bases between them. The germline V gene has CDR1 SGHRS and CDR2 YFSETQ. CDR3 nucleotides: TGCGCCAGCAACGTGACGGGCCGGAGGTTGGATACGCAGTATTTT. Protein: CASNVTGRRLDTQYF. Using reference TRBV5-1 and TRBJ2-3 for the parts outside the CDR3, the full variable domain is KAGVTQTPRYLIKTRGQQVTLSCSPISGHRSVSWYQQTPGQGLQFLFEYFSETQRNKGNFPGRFSGRQFSNSRSEMNVSTLELGDSALYLCASNVTGRRLDTQYFGPGTRLTVL.

The chain carries TRBV5-1 and TRBJ2-5; 9 bases line up with TRBD2. The CDR3 loop spans 15 amino acids. Germline loops: CDR1 SGHRS, CDR2 YFSETQ. With 4 bases clipped from V and 5 bases from J, the junction kept 9 bases outside the gene matches. The CDR3 nucleotides are TGCGCCAGCAGCCCCGGCGGGGGGGCCTGGGAGACCCAGTACTTC. This encodes CASSPGGGAWETQYF.

The chain carries TRBV7-3 and TRBJ2-5; TRBD2 aligns across 7 bases. CDR3 size: 14 residues. Germline V gives CDR1 SGHTA, CDR2 FQGTGA. V lost 1 base and J lost 5; bases outside the gene matches: 4. The CDR3 DNA is TGTGCCAGCAGCTTAAAGGCGGGAGTGGAGACCCAGTACTTC. This translates into CASSLKAGVETQYF.

This clone came up a few times. The chain is built from TRBV27 and TRBJ2-7, with 10 bases matching TRBD2. CDR1 and CDR2 (germline): MNHEY, SMNVEV (reference sequence). After removal of 6 bases from V and 4 bases from J, the junction contained 12 bases not matched to a gene. The CDR3 is 16 residues long. DNA of the CDR3: TGTGCCAGCAGGCGGAGGGTTGGGACTAGCGATTACGAGCAGTACTTC. It codes for CASRRRVGTSDYEQYF.

The chain recombines TRBV9 with TRBJ1-3; D is ambiguous. Germline lookup yields CDR1 SGDLS and CDR2 YYNGEE. Trimming took 4 bases from V and 4 from J, leaving 9 bases between them. This CDR3 comprises 13 residues. CDR3 sequence (DNA): TGTGCCAGCAGCCCCGCCAGGGGAAACACCATATATTTT. This translates into CASSPARGNTIYF.

The chain has TRBV28 and TRBJ2-5; 10 bases are shared with TRBD1. Germline CDR1 MDHEN, CDR2 SYDVKM. This CDR3 has 14 amino acids. The ends lost 3 bases at V and 5 bases at J; junction bases unmatched: 3. The CDR3 DNA reads as TGTGCCAGCAGTTTGGGACAGGGGATCGAGACCCAGTACTTC. This gives the protein CASSLGQGIETQYF.

This chain uses TRBV5-1 with TRBJ2-7; 7 bases match TRBD2. There are 15 residues in the CDR3. Germline CDR1 SGHRS, CDR2 YFSETQ. Trimming removed 0 bases from V and 0 bases from J; junction bases left unmatched: 3. CDR3 residues: CASSLALADSYEQYF. CDR3 DNA sequence: TGCGCCAGCAGCTTGGCTCTAGCGGACTCCTACGAGCAGTACTTC.

The rearrangement links TRBV19 to TRBJ2-1; D gene ambiguous. CDR1 is LNHDA, CDR2 SQIVND, per germline (reference sequence). V was pared by 3 bases and J by 7 bases, with 10 bases between. The CDR3 sequence is 13 residues long. CDR3 loop: CASSIEWSNEQFF. DNA for the CDR3: TGTGCCAGTAGTATCGAATGGAGTAATGAGCAGTTCTTC.

V and J are TRBV12-3 or TRBV12-4 and TRBJ2-2, with D possibly matching TRBD1 (6 bases). Trimming removed 6 bases from V and 5 bases from J, with 7 bases in between. This CDR3 has 12 amino acids. The CDR3 sequence: CASSRGTGELFF. The DNA of the CDR3 is TGTGCCAGCAGCAGGGGAACCGGGGAGCTGTTTTTT.

The chain employs TRBV27 and TRBJ2-1; possibly TRBD2 for D (5 bases). V was pared by 2 bases and J by 4 bases, with 12 bases between. From germline, CDR1 is MNHEY and CDR2 SMNVEV (reference sequence). The CDR3 is made up of 15 amino acids. CDR3 nucleotide sequence: TGTGCCAGCAGTTTAGGGAGTCCCCCATACAATGAGCAGTTCTTC. It translates to CASSLGSPPYNEQFF.

This clone appeared a single time. The rearrangement links TRBV10-3 to TRBJ1-2, with D uncertain. The V gene lost 3 bases and the J gene lost 5 bases, with 13 bases spanning the gap. Germline assignment: CDR1 ENHRY and CDR2 SYGVKD. The CDR3 contains 14 residues. This chain's CDR3 is CAISDGRISYGYTF. CDR3 in DNA: TGTGCCATCAGTGACGGGAGGATTTCGTATGGCTACACCTTC.

V gene TRBV2 combines with J gene TRBJ2-5; TRBD1 aligns across 9 bases. V lost 6 bases, J lost 0 bases, and 5 bases stayed unmatched. Germline CDR1 is SNHLY and CDR2 is FYNNEI. This CDR3 comprises 15 residues. The DNA of the CDR3 is TGTGCCAGCAGCAGACAGGGGGTGTACCAAGAGACCCAGTACTTC. Amino acids: CASSRQGVYQETQYF.

Only one count was recorded for this clone. The gene calls are TRBV4-2 and TRBJ2-3; TRBD2 matches 7 bases. The V segment lost 2 bases and the J segment 2 bases; nucleotides outside the gene matches: 10. Germline lookup yields CDR1 LGHNA and CDR2 YNFKEQ. This CDR3 region has 17 residues. CDR3 DNA: TGTGCCAGCAGCCAAATGGCGCGCCGGGACTACACAGATACGCAGTATTTT. The encoded protein is CASSQMARRDYTDTQYF.

This clone came up once. This chain uses TRBV6-1 with TRBJ1-2; the D gene is possibly TRBD1 (5 bases). The CDR3 loop spans 13 amino acids. Germline V gene data show CDR1 as MNHNS and CDR2 as SASEGT. V was pared by 3 bases and J by 6 bases, with 11 bases between. The CDR3: CASSEGQGNGYTF. CDR3 DNA: TGTGCCAGCAGTGAGGGGCAGGGTAATGGCTACACCTTC.

The chain joins TRBV11-3 to TRBJ2-1; 9 nucleotides agree with TRBD2. The germline CDR1 and CDR2 sequences are SGHNT and YENEEA. Trimming took 3 bases from V and 6 from J; bases not matched to a gene: 6. The CDR3 loop spans 15 amino acids. The CDR3 sequence: CASSFRREGFNEQFF. The DNA for the CDR3 is TGTGCCAGCAGCTTTAGGCGGGAGGGGTTCAATGAGCAGTTCTTC.

The chain couples TRBV19 to TRBJ2-4; 8 bases match TRBD2. J gave up 0 bases and V 4 bases, and 8 bases lay outside the gene matches. The CDR3 loop spans 17 amino acids. The germline V gene has CDR1 LNHDA and CDR2 SQIVND (reference sequence). The CDR3, as DNA: TGTGCCAGTAGTAGAGATAGCGGGGTCCTAGCCAAAAACATTCAGTACTTC. It specifies CASSRDSGVLAKNIQYF.

The chain has TRBV18 and TRBJ1-4; 9 positions match TRBD1. CDR3 size: 15 residues. Germline values: CDR1 KGHSH, CDR2 LQKENI. Germline trimming cut 1 base from V and 7 bases from J; bases unmatched to any gene: 4. The CDR3 bases are TGTGCCAGCTCACCACTTGGGACAGGGATTGAAAAACTGTTTTTT. Its protein is CASSPLGTGIEKLFF.

A few counts support this clone. This chain joins TRBV7-6 and TRBJ2-1; 11 bases map to TRBD2. Germline assignment: CDR1 SGHVS and CDR2 FNYEAQ. The junction had 10 bases not matched to a gene; V was cut back by 5 bases and J by 7 bases. The CDR3 is 16 residues long. This chain's CDR3 is CASSPTLSGRGNEQFF. The CDR3 DNA sequence: TGTGCCAGCAGCCCCACCCTTAGCGGGAGGGGAAATGAGCAGTTCTTC.